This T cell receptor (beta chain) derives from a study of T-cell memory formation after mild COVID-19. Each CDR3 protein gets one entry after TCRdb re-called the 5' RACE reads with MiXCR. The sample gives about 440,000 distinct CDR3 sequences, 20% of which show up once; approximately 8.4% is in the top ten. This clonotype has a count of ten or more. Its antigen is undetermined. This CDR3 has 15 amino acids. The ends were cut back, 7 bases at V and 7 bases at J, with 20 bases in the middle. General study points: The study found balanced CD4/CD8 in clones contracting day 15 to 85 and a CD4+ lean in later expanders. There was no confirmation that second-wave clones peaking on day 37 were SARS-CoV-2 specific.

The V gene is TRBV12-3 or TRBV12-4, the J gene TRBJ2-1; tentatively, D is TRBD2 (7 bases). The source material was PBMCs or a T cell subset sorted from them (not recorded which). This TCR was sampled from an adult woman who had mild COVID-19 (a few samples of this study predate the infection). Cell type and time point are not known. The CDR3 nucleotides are TGTGCCAGCACCAAAGGGGGGGTTGGCGGTAATGAGCAGTTCTTC. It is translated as CASTKGGVGGNEQFF.